The present T cell receptor beta chain was sequenced within a study of vaccination effects on CD4 cells after COVID-19. Before any sequencing was done, the ViraFEST assay used viral peptide pools to expand antigen-specific CD4+ T cells. The culture ran for roughly ten days, and then CD4+ T cells were isolated. The individual was infected with SARS-CoV-2 between March and December 2020, as confirmed by PCR. This CDR3 comprises 15 residues. Trimming removed 3 bases at V and 8 bases at J, with 17 bases between. Germline V gene data show CDR1 as SGDLS and CDR2 as YYNGEE. Of note for this clone: Its specificity is not known.

Profiled with immunoSEQ multiplex PCR; TCRdb holds only in-frame clones, not every one. The table records about 45,000 clones, approximately 81% of them present only once. The chain uses TRBV9 and TRBJ1-4; D possibly corresponds to TRBD1 (5 bases). This receptor was taken from a human donor who had a prior SARS-CoV-2 infection. The sequences come from CD4+ T cells from PBMCs cultured with a peptide pool, collected before COVID-19 vaccination. CDR3 loop: CASSEKPQGDEKLFF. The CDR3 nucleotides are TGTGCCAGCAGCGAGAAACCCCAGGGTGACGAAAAACTGTTTTTT.